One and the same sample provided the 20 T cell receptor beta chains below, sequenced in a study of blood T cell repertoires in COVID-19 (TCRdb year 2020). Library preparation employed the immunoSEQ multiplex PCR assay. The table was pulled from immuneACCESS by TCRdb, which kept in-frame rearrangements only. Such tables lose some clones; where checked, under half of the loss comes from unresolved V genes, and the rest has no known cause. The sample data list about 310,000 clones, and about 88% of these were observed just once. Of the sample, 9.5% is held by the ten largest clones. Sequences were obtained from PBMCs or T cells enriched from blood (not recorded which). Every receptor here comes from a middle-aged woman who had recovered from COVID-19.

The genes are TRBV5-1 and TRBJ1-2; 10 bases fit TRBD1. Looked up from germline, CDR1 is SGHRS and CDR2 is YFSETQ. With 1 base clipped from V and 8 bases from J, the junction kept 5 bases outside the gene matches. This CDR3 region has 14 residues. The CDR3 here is CASSLLGTGVGYTF. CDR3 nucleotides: TGCGCCAGCAGCTTGTTGGGGACAGGGGTAGGCTACACCTTC.

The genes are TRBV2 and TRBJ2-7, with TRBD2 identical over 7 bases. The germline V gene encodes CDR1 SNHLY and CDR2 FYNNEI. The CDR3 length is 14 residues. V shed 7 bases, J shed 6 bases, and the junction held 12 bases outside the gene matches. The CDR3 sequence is CASTDRGRRGEQYF. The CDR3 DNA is TGTGCCAGCACCGACCGCGGGAGAAGGGGCGAGCAGTACTTC.

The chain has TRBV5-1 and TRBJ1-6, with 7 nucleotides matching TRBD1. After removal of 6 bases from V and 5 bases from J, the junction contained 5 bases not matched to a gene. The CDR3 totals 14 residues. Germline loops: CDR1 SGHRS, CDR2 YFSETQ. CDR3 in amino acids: CASKGTADNSPLHF. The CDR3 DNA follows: TGCGCCAGCAAAGGGACAGCAGATAATTCACCCCTCCACTTT.

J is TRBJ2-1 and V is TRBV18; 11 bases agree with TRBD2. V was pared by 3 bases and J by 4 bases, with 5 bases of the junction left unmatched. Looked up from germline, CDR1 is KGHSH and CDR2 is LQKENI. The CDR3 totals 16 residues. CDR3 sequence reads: CASSPPGLAEYNEQFF. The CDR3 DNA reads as TGTGCCAGCTCACCTCCGGGACTAGCGGAGTACAATGAGCAGTTCTTC.

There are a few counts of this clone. CDR3 in amino acids: CAISRTGESNQPQHF. The CDR3 nucleotides are TGTGCCATCAGTCGAACAGGGGAGAGCAATCAGCCCCAGCATTTT. The gene calls are TRBV10-3 and TRBJ1-5; 7 nucleotides line up with TRBD1. CDR1 is ENHRY and CDR2 is SYGVKD in the germline V gene. V lost 5 bases to trimming and J lost 1 base; unmatched junction nucleotides: 5. This CDR3 has 15 residues.

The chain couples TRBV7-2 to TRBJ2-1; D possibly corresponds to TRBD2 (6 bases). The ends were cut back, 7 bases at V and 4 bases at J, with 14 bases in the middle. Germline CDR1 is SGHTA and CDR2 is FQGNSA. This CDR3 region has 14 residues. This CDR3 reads CASTVLAPYNEQFF. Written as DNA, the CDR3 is TGTGCCAGCACTGTCCTAGCGCCTTACAATGAGCAGTTCTTC.

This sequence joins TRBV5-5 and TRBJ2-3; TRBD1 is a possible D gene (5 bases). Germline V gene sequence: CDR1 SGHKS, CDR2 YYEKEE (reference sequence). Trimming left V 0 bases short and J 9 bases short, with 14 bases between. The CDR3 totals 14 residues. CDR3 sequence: CASSLEAGKGTQYF. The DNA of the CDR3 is TGTGCCAGCAGCTTGGAGGCAGGGAAAGGGACGCAGTATTTT.

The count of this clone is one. CDR3 region: CASSYSAGGEQYF. The CDR3 DNA is TGTGCCAGCAGTTACTCCGCAGGGGGTGAGCAGTACTTC. V and J are TRBV6-5 and TRBJ2-7, with TRBD1 matching over 7 bases. Germline assignment: CDR1 MNHEY and CDR2 SVGAGI. V shed 0 bases, J shed 7 bases, and the junction held 3 bases outside the gene matches. This CDR3 is built from 13 residues.

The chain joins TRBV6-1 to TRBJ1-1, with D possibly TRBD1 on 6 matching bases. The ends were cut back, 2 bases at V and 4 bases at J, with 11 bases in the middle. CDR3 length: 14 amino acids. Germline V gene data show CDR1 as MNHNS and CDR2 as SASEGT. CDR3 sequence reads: CASSEYPGATEAFF. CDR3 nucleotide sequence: TGTGCCAGCAGTGAATACCCAGGGGCCACTGAAGCTTTCTTT.

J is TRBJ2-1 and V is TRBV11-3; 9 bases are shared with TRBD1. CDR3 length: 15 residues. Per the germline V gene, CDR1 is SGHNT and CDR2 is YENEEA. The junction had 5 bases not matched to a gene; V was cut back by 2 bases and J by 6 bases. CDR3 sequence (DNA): TGTGCCAGCAGCTTACCGGGACAGGGTCGCAATGAGCAGTTCTTC. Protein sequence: CASSLPGQGRNEQFF. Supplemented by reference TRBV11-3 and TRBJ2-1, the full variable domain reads EAGVVQSPRYKIIEKKQPVAFWCNPISGHNTLYWYLQNLGQGPELLIRYENEEAVDDSQLPKDRFSAERLKGVDSTLKIQPAELGDSAVYLCASSLPGQGRNEQFFGPGTRLTVL.

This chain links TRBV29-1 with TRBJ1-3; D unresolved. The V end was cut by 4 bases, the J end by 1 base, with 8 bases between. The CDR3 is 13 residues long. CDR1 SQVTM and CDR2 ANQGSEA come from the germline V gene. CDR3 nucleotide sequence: TGCAGCGTTGGCGGCGCTTCTGGAAACACCATATATTTT. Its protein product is CSVGGASGNTIYF.

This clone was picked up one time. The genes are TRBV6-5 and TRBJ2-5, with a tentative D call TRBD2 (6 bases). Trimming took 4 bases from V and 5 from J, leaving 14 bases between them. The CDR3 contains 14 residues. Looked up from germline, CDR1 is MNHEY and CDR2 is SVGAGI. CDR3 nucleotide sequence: TGTGCCAGCAGTTCGGAGCGGGTCTTCGAGACCCAGTACTTC. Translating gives CASSSERVFETQYF.

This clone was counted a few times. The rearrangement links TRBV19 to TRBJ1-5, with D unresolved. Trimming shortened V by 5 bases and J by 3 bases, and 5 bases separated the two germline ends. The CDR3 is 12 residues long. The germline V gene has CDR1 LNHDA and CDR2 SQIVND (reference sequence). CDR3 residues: CASSRPNQPQHF. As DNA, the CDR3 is TGTGCCAGTAGTCGTCCCAATCAGCCCCAGCATTTT.

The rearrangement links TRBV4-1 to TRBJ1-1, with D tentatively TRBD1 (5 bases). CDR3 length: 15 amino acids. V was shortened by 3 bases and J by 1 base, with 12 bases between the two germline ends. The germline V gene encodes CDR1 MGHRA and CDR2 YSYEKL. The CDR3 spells CASSQLWGGNTEAFF. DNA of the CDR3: TGCGCCAGCAGCCAGTTATGGGGGGGGAACACTGAAGCTTTCTTT.

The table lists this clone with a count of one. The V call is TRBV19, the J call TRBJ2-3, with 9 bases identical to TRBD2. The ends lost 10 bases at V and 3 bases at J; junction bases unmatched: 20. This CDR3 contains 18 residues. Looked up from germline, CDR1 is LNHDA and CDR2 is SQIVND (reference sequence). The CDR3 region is CAIGSGGIAGDWTDTQYF. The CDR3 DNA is TGTGCCATAGGATCGGGCGGTATAGCGGGAGATTGGACAGATACGCAGTATTTT.

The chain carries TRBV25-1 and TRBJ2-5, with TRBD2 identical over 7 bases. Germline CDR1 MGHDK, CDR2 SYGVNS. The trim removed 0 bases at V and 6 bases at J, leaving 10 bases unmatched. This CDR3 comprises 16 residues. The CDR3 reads CASSEYMWTSDQTQYF. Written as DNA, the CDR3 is TGTGCCAGCAGTGAATATATGTGGACTAGTGATCAGACCCAGTACTTC.

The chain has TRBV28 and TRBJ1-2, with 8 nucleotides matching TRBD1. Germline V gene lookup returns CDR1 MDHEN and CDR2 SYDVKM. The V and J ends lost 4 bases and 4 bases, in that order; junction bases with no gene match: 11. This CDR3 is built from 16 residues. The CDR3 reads CASSSWSGGAGYGYTF. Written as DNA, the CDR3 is TGTGCCAGCAGTTCTTGGTCAGGGGGCGCCGGCTATGGCTACACCTTC.

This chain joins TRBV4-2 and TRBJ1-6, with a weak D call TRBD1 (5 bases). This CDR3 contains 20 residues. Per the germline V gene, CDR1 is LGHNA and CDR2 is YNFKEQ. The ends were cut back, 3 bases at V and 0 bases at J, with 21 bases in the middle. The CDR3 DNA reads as TGTGCCAGCAGCCACCGCCGCCCGGGACGGGGGAGCTCCTATAATTCACCCCTCCACTTT. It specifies CASSHRRPGRGSSYNSPLHF.

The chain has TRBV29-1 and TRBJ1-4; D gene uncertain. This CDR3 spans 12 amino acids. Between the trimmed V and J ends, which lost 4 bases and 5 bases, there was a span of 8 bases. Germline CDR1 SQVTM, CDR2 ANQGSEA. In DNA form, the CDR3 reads TGCAGCGTTGCACAGCAAAATGAAAAACTGTTTTTT. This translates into CSVAQQNEKLFF.

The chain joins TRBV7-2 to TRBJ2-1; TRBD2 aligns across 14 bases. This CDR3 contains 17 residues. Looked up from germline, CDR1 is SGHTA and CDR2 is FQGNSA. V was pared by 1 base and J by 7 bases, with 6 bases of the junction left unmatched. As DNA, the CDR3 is TGTGCCAGCAGCTTAGTCGGACTAGCGGGGGGCGCGAATGAGCAGTTCTTC. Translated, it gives CASSLVGLAGGANEQFF.